This TCR beta chain was found in a study of vaccination and CD4 T cells after COVID-19 (dated by TCRdb to 2021 to 2024). Turning to the overall study: Convalescent patients had a positive SARS-CoV-2 result on nasal swab PCR, and of these patients, several had mild disease and one had severe disease. In the convalescent cohort there were six males and four females, among whom were two Hispanic individuals, seven Caucasians, two Asians and one multiracial person. Each participant got two doses of either the Pfizer-BioNTech BNT162b2 vaccine (n=8) or the Moderna mRNA-1273 vaccine (n=2). Post-COVID blood samples from convalescent patients were collected a median of around 100 days after diagnosis, with a range of roughly 30 to 170 days. The time from the second vaccine dose to post-vaccine blood sampling had a median of around 72 days and ranged from about 14 to 250 days. For stimulating the cultures, overlapping spike peptide pools were used, derived from SARS-CoV-2 as well as from the common cold coronaviruses HCoV-NL63, HCoV-OC43 and HCoV-229E. Control cultures received a CEFX viral epitope pool as the positive control, an HIV-1 Nef peptide pool as the negative control, or no peptide. The spike-specific CD4+ TCR repertoire was compared before and after mRNA vaccination in over nine COVID-19 convalescent patients and 4 infection-naive healthy vaccine recipients. The paper's findings and limits, for the study overall: In convalescent patients, nearly all vaccine-specific clones (304 of 307) were found to be mono-reactive for SARS-CoV-2 spike rather than cross-reactive with common cold coronaviruses. The median count of SARS-CoV-2-reactive clonotypes went up from 20 to 25 after infection to some 38 after vaccination, although the change was not significant. Only a relatively small number of convalescent patients were included in the study, and early timepoints following natural infection were not analyzed. Among convalescent patients, a median about 86% of the SARS-CoV-2-reactive clones seen after vaccination appeared only after vaccination, which suggests priming specific to the vaccine.

According to the study, the label for this sample's treatment or condition signals: roughly 11-day PBMC culture with coronavirus spike peptide pools or control peptides (ViraFEST assay). The study used the ViraFEST assay, which expanded antigen-specific T cells with peptide pools and then identified expanded clonotypes by TCR sequencing. The convalescent patients' positive SARS-CoV-2 PCR tests fell between March and December 2020, which was before the Alpha, Beta and Delta variants emerged in the United States. Each well held around 2 million PBMCs cultured with 10 ug/ml peptide pools in IMDM containing around 5% human AB serum and roughly 10 IU/ml IL-2. Half of the culture medium was replaced with fresh IL-2-containing medium on days 3 and 7. After 9 to 10 days of culture, CD4+ T cells were isolated by negative selection using the EasySep CD4+ T cell isolation kit. PBMCs were separated from whole blood using Ficoll-Paque Plus gradient centrifugation and then either used fresh or cryopreserved at -140C. Triplicate wells were generally used for each culture condition.

The CDR3 sequence holds 13 residues, the cysteine and phenylalanine included. Just the 39-base CDR3 DNA is kept, in frame starting at base 1. CDR1 and CDR2 are read off the germline V gene (reference sequence) as SEHNR and FQNEAQ. Relative to germline, V is 3 bases shorter and J is 2 bases shorter, with 4 bases between their ends. The receptor library was made with PCR. DNA from cultured CD4+ T cells was subjected to TCR sequencing with the Oncomine TCR Beta short-read assay at the Johns Hopkins FTIC core. The QIAamp micro DNA kit was used to extract genomic DNA from the cultured CD4+ T cells. Oncomine TCR Beta libraries from cultured CD4+ T cells were pooled with unique dual indexes and sequenced on an Illumina iSeq 100. The authors processed their data as follows. Non-productive sequences were removed, and CDR3s not starting with C, not ending with F or W, or shorter than 7 amino acids were discarded. Antigen-specific clonotypes were identified using the MANAFEST web application through comparison of peptide-stimulated wells with reference and other culture wells. To be called positive, a clone needed an FDR below 0.05, an odds ratio above 5, and a productive frequency above 0.1% in at least two of three replicate wells. A clonotype was classed as cross-reactive if the clonotype showed significant expansion both in SARS-CoV-2 spike wells and in at least one common cold coronavirus spike condition. Levenshtein distances (stringdist) and unrooted phylogenetic trees (ape) in R version 3.6.1 were used to assess CDR3 homology. TCRdb's own reprocessing of the public reads used fastp at Q25 and MiXCR and kept productive beta chains. When rows share a CDR3 protein, they turn into one entry using the most common DNA and genes. The authors' filters were not applied to this entry. The sample data list some 16,000 distinct CDR3 sequences, and around 45% of these were observed just once. Less than 8.5% of the sample lies in the top ten.

In its sample, this clonotype was seen a few times. Its recognized antigen is unknown. No base-level quality is on record; no much larger clone is a single base apart. The chain links TRBV7-9 with TRBJ2-2; the D gene assignment is ambiguous. The specimen comprised CD4+ T cells from blood, cultured in vitro, sampled after SARS-CoV-2 vaccination. The sequence came from a human donor who had recovered from COVID-19. The CDR3 is CASSFRNTGELFF. Here is the DNA: TGTGCCAGCAGCTTTCGTAACACCGGGGAGCTGTTTTTT.